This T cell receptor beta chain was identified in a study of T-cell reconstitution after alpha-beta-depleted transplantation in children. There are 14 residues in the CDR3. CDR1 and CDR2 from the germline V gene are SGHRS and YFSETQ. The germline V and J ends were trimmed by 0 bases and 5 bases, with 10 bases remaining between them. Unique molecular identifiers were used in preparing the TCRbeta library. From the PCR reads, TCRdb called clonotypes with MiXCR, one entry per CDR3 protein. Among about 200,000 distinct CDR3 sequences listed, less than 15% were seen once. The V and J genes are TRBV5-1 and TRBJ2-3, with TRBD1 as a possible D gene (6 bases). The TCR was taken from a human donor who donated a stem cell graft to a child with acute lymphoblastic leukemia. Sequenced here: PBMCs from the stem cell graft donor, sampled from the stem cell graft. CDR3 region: CASSLGGGQDTQYF. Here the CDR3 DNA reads TGCGCCAGCAGCTTGGGAGGGGGACAAGATACGCAGTATTTT.